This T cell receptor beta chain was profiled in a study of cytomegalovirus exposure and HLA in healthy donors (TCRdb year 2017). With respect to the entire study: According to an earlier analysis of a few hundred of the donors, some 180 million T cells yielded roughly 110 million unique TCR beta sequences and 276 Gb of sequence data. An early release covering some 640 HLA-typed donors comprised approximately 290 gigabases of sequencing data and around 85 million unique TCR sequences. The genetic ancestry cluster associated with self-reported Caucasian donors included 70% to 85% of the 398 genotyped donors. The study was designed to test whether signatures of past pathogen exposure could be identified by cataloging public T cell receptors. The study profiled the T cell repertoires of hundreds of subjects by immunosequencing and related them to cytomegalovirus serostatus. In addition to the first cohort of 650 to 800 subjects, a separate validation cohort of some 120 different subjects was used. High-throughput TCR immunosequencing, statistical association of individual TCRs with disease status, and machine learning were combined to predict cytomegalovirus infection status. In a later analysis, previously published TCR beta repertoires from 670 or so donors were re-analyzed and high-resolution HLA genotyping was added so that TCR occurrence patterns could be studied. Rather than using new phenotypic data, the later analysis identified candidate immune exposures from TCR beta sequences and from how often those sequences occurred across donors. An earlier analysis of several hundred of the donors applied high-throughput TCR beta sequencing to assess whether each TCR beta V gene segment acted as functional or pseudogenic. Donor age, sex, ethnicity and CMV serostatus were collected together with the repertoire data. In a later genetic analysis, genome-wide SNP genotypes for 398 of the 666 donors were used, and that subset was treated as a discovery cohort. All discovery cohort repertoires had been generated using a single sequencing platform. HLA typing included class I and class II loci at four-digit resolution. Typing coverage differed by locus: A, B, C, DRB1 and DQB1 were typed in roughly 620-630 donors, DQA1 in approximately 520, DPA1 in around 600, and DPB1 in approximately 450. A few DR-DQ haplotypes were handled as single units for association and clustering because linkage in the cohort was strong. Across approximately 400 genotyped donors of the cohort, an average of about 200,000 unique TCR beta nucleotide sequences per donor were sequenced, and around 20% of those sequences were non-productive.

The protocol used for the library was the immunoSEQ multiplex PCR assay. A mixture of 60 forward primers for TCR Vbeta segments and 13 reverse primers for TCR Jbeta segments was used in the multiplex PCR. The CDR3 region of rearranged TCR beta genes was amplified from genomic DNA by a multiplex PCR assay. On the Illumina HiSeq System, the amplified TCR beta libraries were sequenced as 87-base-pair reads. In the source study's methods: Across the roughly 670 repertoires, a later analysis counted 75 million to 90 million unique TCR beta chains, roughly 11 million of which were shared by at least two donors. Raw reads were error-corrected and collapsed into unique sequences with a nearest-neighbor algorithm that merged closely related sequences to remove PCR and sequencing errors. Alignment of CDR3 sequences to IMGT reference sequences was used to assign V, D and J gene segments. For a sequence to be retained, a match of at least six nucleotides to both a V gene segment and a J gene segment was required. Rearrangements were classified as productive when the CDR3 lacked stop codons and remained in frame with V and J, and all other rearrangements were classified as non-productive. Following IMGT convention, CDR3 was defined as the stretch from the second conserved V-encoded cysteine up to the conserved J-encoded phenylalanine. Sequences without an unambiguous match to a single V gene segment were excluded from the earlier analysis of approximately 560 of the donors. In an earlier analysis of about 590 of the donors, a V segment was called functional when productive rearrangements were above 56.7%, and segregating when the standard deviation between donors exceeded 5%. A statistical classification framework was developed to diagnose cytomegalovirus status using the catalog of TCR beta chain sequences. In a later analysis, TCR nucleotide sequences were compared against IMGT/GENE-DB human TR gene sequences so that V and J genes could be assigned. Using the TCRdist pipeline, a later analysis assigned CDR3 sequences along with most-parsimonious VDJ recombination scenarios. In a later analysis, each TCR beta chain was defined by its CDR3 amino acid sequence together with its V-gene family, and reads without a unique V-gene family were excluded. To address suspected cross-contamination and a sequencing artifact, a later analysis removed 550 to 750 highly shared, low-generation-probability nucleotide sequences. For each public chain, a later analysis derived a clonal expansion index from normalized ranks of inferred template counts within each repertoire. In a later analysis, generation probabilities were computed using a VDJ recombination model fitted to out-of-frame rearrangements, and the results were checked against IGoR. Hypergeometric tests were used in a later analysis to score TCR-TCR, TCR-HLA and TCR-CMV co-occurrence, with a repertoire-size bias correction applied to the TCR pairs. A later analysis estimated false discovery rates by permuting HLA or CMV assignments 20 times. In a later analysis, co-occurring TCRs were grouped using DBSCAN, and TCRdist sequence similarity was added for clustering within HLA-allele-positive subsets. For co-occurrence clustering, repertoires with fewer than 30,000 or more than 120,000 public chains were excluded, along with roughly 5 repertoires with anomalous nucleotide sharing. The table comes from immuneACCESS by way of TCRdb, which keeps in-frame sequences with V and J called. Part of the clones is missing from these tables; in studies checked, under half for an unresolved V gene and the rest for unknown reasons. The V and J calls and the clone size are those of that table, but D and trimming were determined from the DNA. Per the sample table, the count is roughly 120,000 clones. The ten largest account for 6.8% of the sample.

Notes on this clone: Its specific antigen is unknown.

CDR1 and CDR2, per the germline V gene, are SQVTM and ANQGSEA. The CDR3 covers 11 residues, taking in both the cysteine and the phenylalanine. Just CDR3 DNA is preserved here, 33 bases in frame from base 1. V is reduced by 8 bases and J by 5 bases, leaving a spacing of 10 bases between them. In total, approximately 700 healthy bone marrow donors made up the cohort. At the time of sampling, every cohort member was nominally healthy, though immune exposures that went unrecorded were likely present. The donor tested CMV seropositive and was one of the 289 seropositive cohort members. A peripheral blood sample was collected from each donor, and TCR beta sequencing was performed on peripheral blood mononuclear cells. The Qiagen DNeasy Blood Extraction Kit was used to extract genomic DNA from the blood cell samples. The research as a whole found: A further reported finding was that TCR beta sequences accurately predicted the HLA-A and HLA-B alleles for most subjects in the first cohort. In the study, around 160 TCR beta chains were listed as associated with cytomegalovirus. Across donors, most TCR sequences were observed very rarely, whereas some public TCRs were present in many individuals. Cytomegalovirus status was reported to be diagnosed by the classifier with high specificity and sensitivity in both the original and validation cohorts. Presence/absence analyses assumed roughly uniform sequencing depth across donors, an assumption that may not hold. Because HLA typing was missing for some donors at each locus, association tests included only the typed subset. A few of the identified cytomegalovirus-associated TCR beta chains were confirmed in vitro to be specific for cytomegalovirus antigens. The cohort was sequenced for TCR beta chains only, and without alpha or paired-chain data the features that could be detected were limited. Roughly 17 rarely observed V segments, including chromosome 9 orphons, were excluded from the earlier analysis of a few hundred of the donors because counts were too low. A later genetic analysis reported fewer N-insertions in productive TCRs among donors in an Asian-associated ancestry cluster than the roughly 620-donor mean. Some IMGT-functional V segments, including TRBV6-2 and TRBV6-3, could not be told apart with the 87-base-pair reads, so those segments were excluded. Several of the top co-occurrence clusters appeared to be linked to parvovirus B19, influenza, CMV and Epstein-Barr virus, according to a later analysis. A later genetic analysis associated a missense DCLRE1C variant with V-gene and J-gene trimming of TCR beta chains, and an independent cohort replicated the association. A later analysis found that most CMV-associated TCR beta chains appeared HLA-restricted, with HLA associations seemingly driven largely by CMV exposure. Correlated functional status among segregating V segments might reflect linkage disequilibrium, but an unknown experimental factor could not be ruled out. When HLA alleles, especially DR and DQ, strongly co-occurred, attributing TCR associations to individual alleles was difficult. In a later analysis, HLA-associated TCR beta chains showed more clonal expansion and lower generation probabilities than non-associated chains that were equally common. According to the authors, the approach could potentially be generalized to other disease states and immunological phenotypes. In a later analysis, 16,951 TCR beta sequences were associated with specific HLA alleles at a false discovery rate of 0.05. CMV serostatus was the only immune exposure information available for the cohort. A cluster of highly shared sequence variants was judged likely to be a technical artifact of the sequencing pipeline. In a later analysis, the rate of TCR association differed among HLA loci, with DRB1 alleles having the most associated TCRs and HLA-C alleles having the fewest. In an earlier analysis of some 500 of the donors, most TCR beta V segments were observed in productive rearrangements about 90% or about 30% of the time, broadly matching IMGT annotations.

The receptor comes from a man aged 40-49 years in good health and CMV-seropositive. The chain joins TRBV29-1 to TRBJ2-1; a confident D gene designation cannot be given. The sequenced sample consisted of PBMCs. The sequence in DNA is TGCAGCTTCCAACTGCACAATGAGCAGTTCTTC. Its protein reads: CSFQLHNEQFF.